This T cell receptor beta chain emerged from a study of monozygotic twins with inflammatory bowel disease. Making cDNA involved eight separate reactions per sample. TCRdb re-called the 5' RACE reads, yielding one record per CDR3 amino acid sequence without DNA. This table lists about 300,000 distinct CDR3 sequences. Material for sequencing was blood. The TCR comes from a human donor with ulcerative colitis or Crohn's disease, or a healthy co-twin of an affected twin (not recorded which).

CDR3 region: CASSPLPRGGATNEKLFF. The rearrangement links TRBV18 to TRBJ1-4; the D call of TRBD1 rests on TCRdb alone, since no DNA is present to check it. The CDR3 is 18 amino acids. Germline values: CDR1 KGHSH, CDR2 LQKENI.